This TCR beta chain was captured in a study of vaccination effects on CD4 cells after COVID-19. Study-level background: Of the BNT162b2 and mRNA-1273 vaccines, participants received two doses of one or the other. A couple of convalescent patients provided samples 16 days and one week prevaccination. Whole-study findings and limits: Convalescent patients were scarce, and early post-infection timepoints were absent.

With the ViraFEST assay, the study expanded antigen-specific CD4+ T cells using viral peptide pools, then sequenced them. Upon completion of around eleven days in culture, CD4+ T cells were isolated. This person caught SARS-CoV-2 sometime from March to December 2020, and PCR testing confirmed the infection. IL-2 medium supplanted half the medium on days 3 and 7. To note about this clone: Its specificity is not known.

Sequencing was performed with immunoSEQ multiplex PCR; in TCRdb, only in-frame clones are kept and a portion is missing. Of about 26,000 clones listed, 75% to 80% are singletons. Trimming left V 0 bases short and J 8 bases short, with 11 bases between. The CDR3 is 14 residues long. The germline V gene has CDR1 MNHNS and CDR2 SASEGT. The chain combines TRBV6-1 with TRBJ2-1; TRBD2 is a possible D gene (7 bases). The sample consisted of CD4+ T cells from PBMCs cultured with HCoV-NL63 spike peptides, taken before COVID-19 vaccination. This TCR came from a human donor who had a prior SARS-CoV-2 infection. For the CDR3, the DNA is TGTGCCAGCAGTGAAGCGGGAGGGGGGGATGAGCAGTTCTTC. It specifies CASSEAGGGDEQFF.